Given below is one T cell receptor beta chain in context. In germline, CDR1 is GTSNPN, CDR2 SVGIG (reference sequence). The CDR3 consists of 13 residues. The V end lost 3 bases, the J end lost 7 bases, and 15 bases lay between the germline ends. The data stem from a study of shared clonotypes between healthy human individuals. Study-level background: A couple of women and a few men aged 18 to 49 served as donors.

The assay was run at deep level. Measured with immunoSEQ multiplex PCR; TCRdb has only the in-frame clones, and not every one. Here the sample spans some 1 million clones, around 74% being singletons. What was sequenced was memory CD4+ T cells sorted from blood. Subset in this sample: CD45RA-negative fraction. The chain joins TRBV30 to TRBJ1-2; the D gene is possibly TRBD1 (6 bases). The origin of this receptor is a man aged 18-30 years in good health. The CDR3 reads CAWSVTGIGGYTF. In DNA, the CDR3 is TGTGCCTGGAGCGTTACAGGGATAGGTGGCTACACCTTC.